Presented here are 31 T cell receptor beta chains from one specimen sequenced in a study of cytomegalovirus exposure and HLA in healthy donors. PCR primers comprised 60 Vbeta and 13 Jbeta primers. This table comes from immunoSEQ multiplex PCR, and its TCRdb copy is limited to in-frame clones, with some not included. Of around 180,000 clones listed, 85% were seen once; the top ten hold 1%. Sequences were obtained from PBMCs. All receptors derive from a boy younger than 10 in good health and CMV-seronegative.

This clone was counted once. The chain recombines TRBV5-6 with TRBJ2-5; D is possibly TRBD2 (6 bases). Looked up from germline, CDR1 is SGHDT and CDR2 is YYEEEE. The CDR3 is made up of 14 amino acids. The V end lost 4 bases, the J end lost 0 bases, and 10 bases lay between the germline ends. This CDR3 reads CASSRRGNQETQYF. The CDR3 nucleotides are TGTGCCAGCAGCCGGCGGGGCAACCAAGAGACCCAGTACTTC.

The V call is TRBV9, the J call TRBJ2-5; tentative D call: TRBD2 (6 bases). Trimming pared 0 bases from V and 1 base from J, leaving 13 bases between. CDR3 size: 16 residues. The germline gives CDR1 SGDLS, CDR2 YYNGEE. The CDR3 reads CASSVGGERVQETQYF. DNA of the CDR3: TGTGCCAGCAGCGTAGGAGGGGAGCGGGTCCAAGAGACCCAGTACTTC.

The chain couples TRBV12-5 to TRBJ1-1; D unclear. The CDR3 sequence is 18 residues long. The germline V and J ends were trimmed by 6 bases and 6 bases, with 29 bases remaining between them. Germline V gives CDR1 LGHNT, CDR2 FRNRAP. The CDR3 spells CASGLERLLTQPIPEAFF. The DNA of the CDR3 is TGTGCTAGTGGACTAGAACGTTTGTTGACCCAACCTATCCCTGAAGCTTTCTTT.

This clone was seen a few times. The chain couples TRBV27 to TRBJ2-2; 7 bases align to TRBD1. Germline V gene sequence: CDR1 MNHEY, CDR2 SMNVEV (reference sequence). The CDR3 length is 15 residues. Trimming took 5 bases from V and 3 from J; bases not matched to a gene: 6. The DNA for the CDR3 is TGTGCCAGCAGTCCGCGGACAGGAGACACCGGGGAGCTGTTTTTT. Encoded protein: CASSPRTGDTGELFF.

The gene calls are TRBV5-6 and TRBJ2-5, with 8 bases aligning to TRBD1. This CDR3 spans 13 amino acids. CDR1 and CDR2 (germline): SGHDT, YYEEEE. Trimming removed 4 bases from V and 4 bases from J; junction bases left unmatched: 3. The DNA of the CDR3 is TGTGCCAGCAGCCTGACAGGGGTAGAGACCCAGTACTTC. This sequence encodes CASSLTGVETQYF.

CDR3 bases: TGTGCCAGCAGTGAAGTTGGAGGGCGATACGAGCAGTACGTC. This gives the protein CASSEVGGRYEQYV. J is TRBJ2-7 and V is TRBV6-1; tentative D call: TRBD2 (6 bases). Trimming stripped 1 base from V and 4 bases from J, with 11 bases between. The CDR3 has 14 amino acids. Germline V CDR1 and CDR2: MNHNS, SASEGT.

The rearrangement uses TRBV5-8 and TRBJ1-4, with D unclear. The germline V gene encodes CDR1 SGHTS and CDR2 YDEGEE. V was trimmed by 0 bases and J by 8 bases, leaving 5 bases between them. CDR3 length: 12 amino acids. CDR3 bases: TGTGCCAGCAGCTTGGCGGGGGAAAAACTGTTTTTT. This translates into CASSLAGEKLFF.

This clone was observed a few times. This chain joins TRBV27 and TRBJ2-7; 8 bases align to TRBD2. The CDR3 has 13 residues. The germline gives CDR1 MNHEY, CDR2 SMNVEV (reference sequence). With 6 bases clipped from V and 2 bases from J, the junction kept 3 bases outside the gene matches. The CDR3 here is CASRRGLAYEQYF. The CDR3 nucleotides are TGTGCCAGCAGGCGGGGACTAGCCTACGAGCAGTACTTC.

J is TRBJ1-6 and V is TRBV5-4; D not resolved. The CDR3 extends over 17 amino acids. Per germline, CDR1 SGHNT and CDR2 YYREEE (reference sequence). V shed 5 bases and J shed 0 bases, with 15 bases lying between them. The CDR3 DNA is TGTGCCAGCAGTCCGGACTGGACGGACTCCTATAATTCACCCCTCCACTTT. Translating it yields CASSPDWTDSYNSPLHF.

This sequence joins TRBV5-1 and TRBJ2-3; TRBD1 agrees at 8 bases. The CDR3 sequence is 16 residues long. V lost 2 bases and J lost 5; bases outside the gene matches: 10. Germline CDR1 SGHRS, CDR2 YFSETQ. The CDR3: CASSLGAGGAGDTQYF. The CDR3, as DNA: TGCGCCAGCAGCTTAGGGGCAGGGGGCGCCGGAGATACGCAGTATTTT.

The count of this clone is one. The chain couples TRBV7-9 to TRBJ1-3; D unclear. Between the trimmed V and J ends, which lost 1 base and 3 bases, there was a span of 4 bases. CDR1 SEHNR and CDR2 FQNEAQ come from the germline V gene (reference sequence). This CDR3 is 13 amino acids long. CDR3 coding DNA: TGTGCCAGCAGCTTAGGGCTTGGAAACACCATATATTTT. It is translated as CASSLGLGNTIYF.

V is TRBV6-1 and J is TRBJ2-3, with a possible D match to TRBD1 (6 bases). The CDR3 loop spans 10 amino acids. CDR1 is MNHNS and CDR2 is SASEGT in the germline V gene. Trimming removed 11 bases at V and 6 bases at J, with 9 bases between. CDR3 sequence reads: CASQGDTQYF. In DNA, the CDR3 is TGTGCCTCCCAGGGGGATACGCAGTATTTT.

The chain has TRBV11-2 and TRBJ1-3, with 11 nucleotides matching TRBD1. Unmatched junction bases numbered 8, after V lost 5 bases and J lost 2 bases. The length of the CDR3 is 17 residues. The germline V gene encodes CDR1 SGHAT and CDR2 FQNNGV. DNA of the CDR3: TGTGCCAGCAGCCTCCGCCGGGGACAGGGGGCTGGAAACACCATATATTTT. Its translation is CASSLRRGQGAGNTIYF.

The chain couples TRBV25-1 to TRBJ2-1; D unresolved. Between the trimmed V and J ends, which lost 10 bases and 8 bases, there was a span of 21 bases. This CDR3 has 14 amino acids. Germline CDR1 MGHDK, CDR2 SYGVNS. CDR3 DNA sequence: TGTGCCACCCCCCCTGGCCTAAGAGGCGATGAGCAGTTCTTC. Translated: CATPPGLRGDEQFF.

This chain links TRBV5-6 with TRBJ2-3; a possible D gene is TRBD1 (5 bases). This CDR3 is built from 14 residues. Trimming removed 1 base at V and 2 bases at J, with 8 bases between. From germline, CDR1 is SGHDT and CDR2 YYEEEE. The CDR3 DNA is TGTGCCAGCAGCTTGTCAGGGAACACAGATACGCAGTATTTT. Its protein is CASSLSGNTDTQYF.

J is TRBJ1-1 and V is TRBV19, with 9 bases identical to TRBD1. The germline V gene has CDR1 LNHDA and CDR2 SQIVND (reference sequence). V lost 4 bases to trimming and J lost 4 bases; unmatched junction nucleotides: 7. The CDR3 loop spans 15 amino acids. This CDR3 is CASSRRRDRVTEAFF. The CDR3 coding sequence is TGTGCCAGTAGTAGACGCCGGGACAGGGTCACTGAAGCTTTCTTT.

V usage is TRBV6-1 and J usage is TRBJ2-7, with D possibly matching TRBD1 (6 bases). Trimming stripped 8 bases from V and 6 bases from J, with 20 bases between. This CDR3 contains 14 residues. The germline gives CDR1 MNHNS, CDR2 SASEGT. The CDR3 loop is CASSQGRGSREQYV. The CDR3 bases are TGTGCCAGCTCCCAGGGCAGGGGTTCTCGCGAGCAGTACGTC.

With regard to this clone: At one end the junction does not follow the germline gene, possibly because of a read error. The chain links TRBV7-9 to TRBJ2-1; tentatively, D is TRBD2 (6 bases). Germline values: CDR1 SEHNR, CDR2 FQNEAQ (reference sequence). The CDR3 has 12 amino acids. CDR3 nucleotide sequence: TGTTCCAGCAGCCGGACTAAGAGTGAGCAGTTCTTC. Protein sequence: CSSSRTKSEQFF.

The chain carries TRBV5-1 and TRBJ2-3, with TRBD2 identical over 14 bases. The CDR3 covers 15 residues. Germline V gives CDR1 SGHRS, CDR2 YFSETQ. Germline trimming cut 4 bases from V and 6 bases from J; bases unmatched to any gene: 4. The CDR3 is CASSRLAGGRDTQYF. CDR3 bases: TGCGCCAGCAGCCGACTAGCGGGGGGGAGGGATACGCAGTATTTT.

The rearrangement joins TRBV7-2 to TRBJ2-1; maybe TRBD2 (6 bases). The CDR3 length is 15 residues. Germline CDR1 SGHTA, CDR2 FQGNSA. The ends were cut back, 4 bases at V and 6 bases at J, with 16 bases in the middle. CDR3 DNA: TGTGCCAGCAGCTCAATAAAGCGGGCCGTCAATGAGCAGTTCTTC. It specifies CASSSIKRAVNEQFF.

The chain joins TRBV19 to TRBJ2-2, with D maybe TRBD2 (5 bases). The CDR3 extends over 15 amino acids. The ends were cut back, 5 bases at V and 3 bases at J, with 13 bases in the middle. CDR1 is LNHDA and CDR2 is SQIVND in the germline V gene (reference sequence). This CDR3 reads CASSGGDLHTGELFF. For the CDR3, the DNA is TGTGCCAGTAGTGGAGGAGACTTGCACACCGGGGAGCTGTTTTTT.

This clone has only a few counts. V usage is TRBV4-1 and J usage is TRBJ1-1, with TRBD1 identical over 10 bases. This CDR3 comprises 15 residues. Unmatched junction bases numbered 6, after V lost 5 bases and J lost 3 bases. Per the germline V gene, CDR1 is MGHRA and CDR2 is YSYEKL. DNA for the CDR3: TGCGCCAGCAGCACGGGGGACAGGGGACACACTGAAGCTTTCTTT. Protein product: CASSTGDRGHTEAFF.

The chain uses TRBV27 and TRBJ2-1; no definite D call. CDR3 length equals 12 residues. CDR1 and CDR2 from the germline V gene are MNHEY and SMNVEV (reference sequence). The V gene lost 6 bases and the J gene lost 3 bases, with 6 bases spanning the gap. The DNA of the CDR3 is TGTGCCAGCAGACATAACTACAATGAGCAGTTCTTC. Translated, it gives CASRHNYNEQFF.

The J gene is TRBJ2-7, the V gene TRBV27; 8 nucleotides align to TRBD1. The CDR3 is made up of 15 amino acids. The germline CDR1 and CDR2 sequences are MNHEY and SMNVEV (reference sequence). V lost 3 bases and J lost 5; bases outside the gene matches: 9. In DNA, the CDR3 is TGTGCCAGCAGTTTCTACCCGACAGGGGAGAACGAGCAGTACTTC. This gives the protein CASSFYPTGENEQYF.

This clone was picked up one time. The chain links TRBV7-3 to TRBJ2-7; D remains ambiguous. This CDR3 has 14 amino acids. Trimming removed 2 bases from V and 6 bases from J, with 14 bases in between. Germline V lookup: CDR1 SGHTA, CDR2 FQGTGA. The CDR3 sequence is CASSLGPFPVEQYF. In DNA form, the CDR3 reads TGTGCCAGCAGCTTAGGCCCCTTCCCCGTCGAGCAGTACTTC.

The chain combines TRBV6-1 with TRBJ1-2; D is uncertain. CDR1 MNHNS and CDR2 SASEGT come from the germline V gene. Between the trimmed V and J ends, which lost 5 bases and 4 bases, there was a span of 11 bases. The CDR3 loop spans 13 amino acids. The CDR3 here is CASSLADTYGYTF. In DNA, the CDR3 is TGTGCCAGCAGTCTGGCCGATACCTATGGCTACACCTTC.

V and J are TRBV7-9 and TRBJ2-3, with 12 bases lining up with TRBD2. This CDR3 comprises 16 residues. V lost 4 bases to trimming and J lost 5 bases; unmatched junction nucleotides: 7. Germline CDR1 SEHNR, CDR2 FQNEAQ (reference sequence). DNA of the CDR3: TGTGCCAGCAGCTGGGAACTAGCGGGAGGTAGAGATACGCAGTATTTT. Translation: CASSWELAGGRDTQYF.

A remark on this clone: Distinct nucleotide sequences in the sample also encode this CDR3. This chain uses TRBV6-6 with TRBJ2-7; a possible D gene is TRBD1 (6 bases). Looked up from germline, CDR1 is MNHNY and CDR2 is SVGAGI (reference sequence). The CDR3 sequence is 14 residues long. Trimming shortened V by 6 bases and J by 5 bases, and 17 bases separated the two germline ends. The CDR3 DNA reads TGTGCCAGCAGCCCCGAGGGGGTCTTGAACGAGCAGTACGTC. It encodes CASSPEGVLNEQYV.

This chain joins TRBV4-1 and TRBJ2-5; a weak D match, TRBD2 (5 bases). This CDR3 has 14 residues. With 1 base removed from V and 5 bases from J, the gap between germline ends came to 11 bases. The germline V gene encodes CDR1 MGHRA and CDR2 YSYEKL. CDR3 loop: CASSQVVSEETQYF. The CDR3 nucleotides read TGCGCCAGCAGCCAAGTCGTTAGCGAGGAGACCCAGTACTTC.

This rearrangement joins TRBV5-6 to TRBJ1-5, with D unclear. This CDR3 comprises 16 residues. V was trimmed by 1 base and J by 2 bases, leaving 13 bases between them. Germline loops: CDR1 SGHDT, CDR2 YYEEEE. CDR3 sequence (DNA): TGTGCCAGCAGCTTGAAGAAGATAGTAGGCAATCAGCCCCAGCATTTT. Protein product: CASSLKKIVGNQPQHF.

This chain uses TRBV6-1 with TRBJ2-1; 9 positions match TRBD2. From germline, CDR1 is MNHNS and CDR2 SASEGT. The CDR3 contains 13 residues. Trimming at V came to 1 base and at J to 15 bases, leaving 7 bases not matched to a gene. The DNA for the CDR3 is TGTGCCAGCAGTGAAGGGAGCGGGAGGACTACGTTCTTC. Protein product: CASSEGSGRTTFF.